A single T cell receptor (beta chain) is shown here with its context. Its specificity is not known. CDR1 is SQVTM, CDR2 ANQGSEA, per germline. The CDR3 runs 13 residues. Trimming removed 7 bases from V and 5 bases from J; junction bases left unmatched: 7. This specimen belongs to a study of cytomegalovirus exposure and HLA in healthy donors. Study information: In an early release, HLA-typed donors contributed 77 million or so unique TCR sequences. For the approximately 360 genotyped donors, more than 65% fell within the Caucasian-associated ancestry cluster. Notes on the study in general: Cytomegalovirus-associated TCR beta chains were listed, numbering roughly 150.

Primers for the PCR totalled 60 Vbeta and 13 Jbeta. Per the study methods: Unique TCR beta chains numbered around 80 million in a later analysis, with roughly 9.9 million shared. Produced via immunoSEQ multiplex PCR; TCRdb's table is partial and in-frame only. From that table come the V and J calls and clone size; the DNA was used to work out D and trimming. This sample's clone table lists around 130,000 clones. This rearrangement joins TRBV29-1 to TRBJ2-3; 9 bases line up with TRBD2. The specimen sequenced was PBMCs. This TCR was sampled from a woman in her thirties or forties in good health and CMV-seronegative. The DNA for the CDR3 is TGCAGCGGGGAGCGGGGGGTCGGAGATACGCAGTATTTT. This sequence encodes CSGERGVGDTQYF.